This TCR beta chain stems from a study of T cell changes during pregnancy in multiple sclerosis. V lost 2 bases, J lost 7 bases, and 7 bases stayed unmatched. Per germline, CDR1 LGHNA and CDR2 YNFKEQ. This CDR3 contains 16 residues. Clones were read by immunoSEQ multiplex PCR, and TCRdb kept only the in-frame ones, dropping some. Found here are roughly 100,000 clones, under 95% of them singletons; the top ten hold 1.5% to 2%. This clonotype was obtained from a female donor with multiple sclerosis, enrolled in a pregnancy study. The material was peripheral blood, obtained after pregnancy. The J gene is TRBJ2-1, the V gene TRBV4-2; 11 bases fit TRBD2. In nucleotides, the CDR3 is TGTGCCAGCAGCCAATCTAGCGGGGGGACAGTTAATGAGCAGTTCTTC. This gives the protein CASSQSSGGTVNEQFF.